One and the same sample provided the 23 T cell receptor beta chains below, sequenced in a study of response to subunit inactivated influenza vaccine. TCRdb recomputed calls from the RT-PCR reads with MiXCR, one row per CDR3 protein. The sample records 500,000 to 600,000 distinct CDR3 sequences, roughly 12% being singletons. Specimen: PBMCs from blood, collected on the day of vaccination. These receptors came from a man aged 45-65 years who received an inactivated influenza vaccine.

The chain combines TRBV14 with TRBJ2-1, with no clear D. Germline CDR1 is SGHDN and CDR2 is FVKESK. Trimming removed 1 base at V and 8 bases at J, with 15 bases between. The CDR3 has 15 residues. CDR3 in amino acids: CASSQVWVQRDEQFF. CDR3 nucleotides: TGTGCCAGCAGCCAAGTTTGGGTCCAAAGGGATGAGCAGTTCTTC.

The chain combines TRBV27 with TRBJ2-7; D assignment may be TRBD1 or TRBD2 (5 bases each). The V and J ends lost 5 bases and 6 bases respectively, with 17 bases between them. There are 14 residues in the CDR3. From germline, CDR1 is MNHEY and CDR2 SMNVEV (reference sequence). The CDR3 region has the DNA TGTGCCAGCAGTCCGGGACCAGCGTCAGGCGAGCAGTACTTC. Protein: CASSPGPASGEQYF.

The chain carries TRBV12-3 or TRBV12-4 and TRBJ1-5; D uncertain. This CDR3 region has 13 residues. V was trimmed by 10 bases and J by 6 bases, leaving 16 bases between them. The CDR3 spells CATQDWETQPQHF. The CDR3 DNA is TGTGCCACCCAGGACTGGGAGACTCAGCCCCAGCATTTT.

The gene calls are TRBV7-2 and TRBJ2-7, with D possibly TRBD1 on 6 matching bases. V lost 6 bases and J 3 bases, leaving 15 bases between the germline ends. CDR1 is SGHTA and CDR2 is FQGNSA in the germline V gene. The CDR3 sequence is 14 residues long. In nucleotides, the CDR3 is TGTGCCAGCAGGCTCCGGGACAAGCACTACGAGCAGTACTTC. Protein: CASRLRDKHYEQYF.

A few counts support this clonotype. The chain carries TRBV6-5 and TRBJ1-4, with a weak D call TRBD1 (6 bases). Deletions cut 6 bases from V and 12 bases from J, with 17 bases between. The CDR3 is 13 amino acids. CDR1 MNHEY and CDR2 SVGAGI come from the germline V gene. CDR3 in DNA: TGTGCCAGCAGGGGGGACACCGCCGGAGAACTGTTTTTT. It specifies CASRGDTAGELFF.

This clonotype was seen only a few times. The gene calls are TRBV20-1 and TRBJ2-3, with 7 bases matching TRBD1. In germline, CDR1 is DFQATT, CDR2 SNEGSKA (reference sequence). CDR3 length: 11 amino acids. DNA for the CDR3: TGCAGGGCGACAGGGCCAGATACGCAGTATTTT. Protein sequence: CRATGPDTQYF.

This clonotype was seen a handful of times. The chain combines TRBV7-2 with TRBJ2-3; 14 bases map to TRBD2. CDR3 length equals 16 residues. CDR1 SGHTA and CDR2 FQGNSA come from the germline V gene. The trim removed 4 bases at V and 4 bases at J, leaving 4 bases unmatched. This chain's CDR3 is CASSWGLAGVADTQYF. The CDR3 coding sequence is TGTGCCAGCAGCTGGGGACTAGCGGGAGTGGCAGATACGCAGTATTTT.

This clonotype was detected many times. The V gene is TRBV24-1, the J gene TRBJ2-2; D gene uncertain. Germline CDR1 reads KGHDR; CDR2 reads SFDVKD. Trimming removed 4 bases at V and 4 bases at J, with 9 bases between. The CDR3 sequence is 14 residues long. The CDR3 reads CATSERTATGELFF. CDR3 in DNA: TGTGCCACCAGTGAGCGGACGGCCACCGGGGAGCTGTTTTTT.

This clonotype was seen repeatedly, ten times or more. V usage is TRBV20-1 and J usage is TRBJ2-3; weak D call: TRBD2 (6 bases). The germline CDR1 and CDR2 sequences are DFQATT and SNEGSKA (reference sequence). The CDR3 is 13 amino acids. V was clipped by 6 bases and J by 2 bases, with 12 bases between them. DNA of the CDR3: TGCAGTGCCCCGGGACTTTCCACAGATACGCAGTATTTT. Translation gives CSAPGLSTDTQYF.

This clonotype was observed a handful of times. This chain links TRBV7-4 with TRBJ2-7; no firm D call. Germline V lookup: CDR1 SGHVT, CDR2 SQSDAQ. CDR3 size: 12 residues. The V end was cut by 6 bases, the J end by 0 bases, with 6 bases between. For the CDR3, the DNA is TGTGCCAGCAGTTGGGCCTCCTACGAGCAGTACTTC. Its translation is CASSWASYEQYF.

The CDR3: CASRTDRGRGTQYF. CDR3 nucleotide sequence: TGTGCCAGCAGAACCGACAGGGGGCGCGGGACCCAGTACTTC. The chain couples TRBV6-2 or TRBV6-3 to TRBJ2-5, with TRBD1 matching 10 bases. With V trimmed by 6 bases and J by 7 bases, 8 bases remained unmatched. From germline, CDR1 is MNHEY and CDR2 SVGEGT. The CDR3 consists of 14 residues.

As regards this clonotype: One end of the junction is discordant with germline, which a read error may explain. The chain carries TRBV7-7 and TRBJ2-3; perhaps TRBD2 as D (6 bases). The CDR3 is 14 residues long. The germline V gene encodes CDR1 SSHAT and CDR2 FNYEAQ (reference sequence). CDR3 coding DNA: TGTGCTAGCAGCTTAGGATCTAGCGCAGATACGCAGTATTTT. It encodes CASSLGSSADTQYF.

In this sample, this clonotype turned up many times. The chain carries TRBV12-3 or TRBV12-4 and TRBJ1-5; D is perhaps TRBD1 (6 bases). Trimming took off 4 bases at V and 3 bases at J, with 7 bases between the two ends. The CDR3 loop spans 13 amino acids. CDR3 in amino acids: CASSWTDNQPQHF. In DNA, the CDR3 is TGTGCCAGCAGTTGGACAGACAATCAGCCCCAGCATTTT.

The DNA of the CDR3 is TGTGCCAGCAGCCGACGTTCGGGGGCAAGATCCTACAATGAGCAGTTCTTC. Protein: CASSRRSGARSYNEQFF. J is TRBJ2-1 and V is TRBV28; D may match TRBD1 or TRBD2 (6 bases each). The V and J ends lost 6 bases and 1 base respectively, with 19 bases between them. In germline, CDR1 is MDHEN, CDR2 SYDVKM. The CDR3 is made up of 17 amino acids.

This sequence joins TRBV4-3 and TRBJ1-2, with a possible D match to TRBD1 (5 bases). CDR1 LGHNA and CDR2 YSLEER come from the germline V gene. With 4 bases removed from V and 3 bases from J, the gap between germline ends came to 9 bases. CDR3 length: 13 amino acids. The CDR3 is CASSPGGHYGYTF. The CDR3 DNA is TGCGCCAGCAGCCCGGGGGGACACTATGGCTACACCTTC.

This clonotype was detected only a few times. This chain links TRBV7-2 with TRBJ2-5, with D possibly matching TRBD1 (5 bases). This CDR3 region has 17 residues. V was trimmed by 2 bases and J by 0 bases, leaving 16 bases between them. Germline CDR1 and CDR2: SGHTA and FQGNSA. The CDR3 spells CASSLINSGWHQETQYF. CDR3 in DNA: TGTGCCAGCAGCTTAATAAATTCAGGGTGGCACCAAGAGACCCAGTACTTC.

Only a few counts were recorded for this clonotype. The chain employs TRBV7-2 and TRBJ2-5; possibly TRBD2 for D (5 bases). This CDR3 spans 13 amino acids. V was shortened by 3 bases and J by 4 bases, with 9 bases between the two germline ends. The germline CDR1 and CDR2 sequences are SGHTA and FQGNSA. The chain's CDR3 is CASSFGNSETQYF. CDR3 sequence (DNA): TGTGCCAGCAGCTTCGGGAATTCAGAGACCCAGTACTTC.

This clonotype showed up just a few times. The CDR3 region is CASSLSATQETQYF. In DNA form, the CDR3 reads TGTGCCAGCAGCTTATCCGCCACTCAAGAGACCCAGTACTTC. This chain connects TRBV7-3 to TRBJ2-5; D gene ambiguous. Trimming cost V 2 bases and J 2 bases, with 9 bases left between them. Germline CDR1 reads SGHTA; CDR2 reads FQGTGA. This CDR3 contains 14 residues.

The CDR3 region has the DNA TGTGCCAGCAGCCAAGGGGCAGGGACCTATCAGCCCCAGCATTTT. It specifies CASSQGAGTYQPQHF. The chain combines TRBV3-1 with TRBJ1-5; D possibly corresponds to TRBD1 (5 bases). The V end was cut by 1 base, the J end by 5 bases, with 12 bases between. This CDR3 spans 15 amino acids. The germline V gene encodes CDR1 LGHDT and CDR2 YNNKEL (reference sequence). Drawing the rest from reference TRBV3-1 and TRBJ1-5, the complete variable domain is DTAVSQTPKYLVTQMGNDKSIKCEQNLGHDTMYWYKQDSKKFLKIMFSYNNKELIINETVPNRFSPKSPDKAHLNLHINSLELGDSAVYFCASSQGAGTYQPQHFGDGTRLSIL.

This clonotype turned up a few times. The V gene is TRBV29-1, the J gene TRBJ2-1; D might be TRBD1 or TRBD2, each matching 7 bases. This CDR3 is built from 13 residues. The germline CDR1 and CDR2 sequences are SQVTM and ANQGSEA. Trimming pared 0 bases from V and 8 bases from J, leaving 11 bases between. The CDR3 protein is CSVEDPGGDEQFF. CDR3 sequence (DNA): TGCAGCGTTGAAGATCCAGGGGGGGATGAGCAGTTCTTC.

This chain connects TRBV28 to TRBJ2-5; D tentatively reads TRBD1 or TRBD2 (5 bases each). The CDR3 runs to 15 residues. V gave up 6 bases and J gave up 6 bases, with 20 bases separating them. Germline V lookup: CDR1 MDHEN, CDR2 SYDVKM. In DNA form, the CDR3 reads TGTGCCAGCAGCCCCTGGGACGGGAAGTCGAAGACCCAGTACTTC. Encoded protein: CASSPWDGKSKTQYF.

This clonotype was seen only a few times. Because the CDR3 is missing its conserved closing phenylalanine or tryptophan, this is likely a read error. The DNA is omitted, as the CDR3 cannot be located on it reliably, and the CDR3 follows TCRdb's listing. The chain couples TRBV27 to TRBJ1-2; no DNA check was done on the table's D call, TRBD1. The CDR3 sequence runs 13 residues, both termini included. Germline CDR1 and CDR2: MNHEY and SMNVEV (reference sequence). CDR3 residues: CASRAATGGVLYL.

In its sample, this clonotype was seen a few times. The rearrangement joins TRBV15 to TRBJ1-5; D is perhaps TRBD1 (5 bases). Per germline, CDR1 LNHNV and CDR2 YYDKDF (reference sequence). V lost 4 bases and J 14 bases, leaving 18 bases between the germline ends. The length of the CDR3 is 13 residues. In DNA, the CDR3 is TGTGCCACCAGCAATTTTGGGGACTCGGCAAAGCATTTT. Amino acid sequence: CATSNFGDSAKHF.